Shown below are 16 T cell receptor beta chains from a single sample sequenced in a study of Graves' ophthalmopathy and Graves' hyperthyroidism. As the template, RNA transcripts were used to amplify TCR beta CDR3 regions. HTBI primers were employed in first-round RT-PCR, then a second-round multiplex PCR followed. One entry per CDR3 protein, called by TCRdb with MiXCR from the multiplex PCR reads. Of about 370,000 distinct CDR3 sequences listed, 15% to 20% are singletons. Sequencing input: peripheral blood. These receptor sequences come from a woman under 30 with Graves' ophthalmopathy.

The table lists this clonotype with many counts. CDR3 DNA: TGTGCCAGCAGTTCCCTGGACAGGTTGAGCAATCAGCCCCAGCATTTT. It is translated as CASSSLDRLSNQPQHF. V and J are TRBV28 and TRBJ1-5; 7 nucleotides line up with TRBD1. The V segment lost 4 bases and the J segment 1 base; nucleotides outside the gene matches: 7. The CDR3 runs 16 residues. Germline assignment: CDR1 MDHEN and CDR2 SYDVKM.

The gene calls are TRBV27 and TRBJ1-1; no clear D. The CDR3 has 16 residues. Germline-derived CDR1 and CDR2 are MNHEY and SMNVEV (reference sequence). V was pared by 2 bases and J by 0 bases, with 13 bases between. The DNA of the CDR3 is TGTGCCAGCAGTTTAATGCTTGCCGTCATGAACACTGAAGCTTTCTTT. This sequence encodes CASSLMLAVMNTEAFF.

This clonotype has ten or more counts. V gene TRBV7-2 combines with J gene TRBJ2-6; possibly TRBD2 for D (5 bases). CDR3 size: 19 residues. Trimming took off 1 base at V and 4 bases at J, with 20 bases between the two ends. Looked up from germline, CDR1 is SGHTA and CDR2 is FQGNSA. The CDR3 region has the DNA TGTGCCAGCAGCTTAGGAACTAGGCCTCTCCCCAACGGGGCCAACGTCCTGACTTTC. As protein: CASSLGTRPLPNGANVLTF.

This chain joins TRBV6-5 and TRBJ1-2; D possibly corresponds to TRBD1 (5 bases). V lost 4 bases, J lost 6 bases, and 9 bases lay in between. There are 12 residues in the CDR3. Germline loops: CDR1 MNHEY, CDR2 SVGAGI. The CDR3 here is CASSFGDDGYTF. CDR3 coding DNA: TGTGCCAGCAGTTTCGGGGACGATGGCTACACCTTC.

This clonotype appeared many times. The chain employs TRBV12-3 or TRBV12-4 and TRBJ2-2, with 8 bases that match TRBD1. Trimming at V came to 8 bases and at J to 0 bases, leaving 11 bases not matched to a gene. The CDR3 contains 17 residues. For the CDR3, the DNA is TGTGCCAGCGTTGCCGGGACAGGCTCTACGAACACCGGGGAGCTGTTTTTT. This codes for CASVAGTGSTNTGELFF.

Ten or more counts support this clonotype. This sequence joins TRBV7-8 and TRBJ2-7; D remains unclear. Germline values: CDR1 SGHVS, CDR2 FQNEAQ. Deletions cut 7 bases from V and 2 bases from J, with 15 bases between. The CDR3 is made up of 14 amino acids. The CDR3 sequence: CASTQFETTYEQYF. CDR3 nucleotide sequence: TGTGCCAGCACCCAATTCGAGACCACCTACGAGCAGTACTTC.

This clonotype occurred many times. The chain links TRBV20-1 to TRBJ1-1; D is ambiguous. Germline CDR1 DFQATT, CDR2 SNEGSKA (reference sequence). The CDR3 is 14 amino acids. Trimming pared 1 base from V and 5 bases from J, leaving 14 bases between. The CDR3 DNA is TGCAGTGCTAGAGCAAGGGTCCGAGCGACTGAAGCTTTCTTT. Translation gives CSARARVRATEAFF.

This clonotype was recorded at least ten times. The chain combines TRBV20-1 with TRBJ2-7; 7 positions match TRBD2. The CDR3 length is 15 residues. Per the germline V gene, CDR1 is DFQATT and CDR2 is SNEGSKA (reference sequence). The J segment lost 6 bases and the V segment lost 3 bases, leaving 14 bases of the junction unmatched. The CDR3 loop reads CSASAGDYGAAEQYF. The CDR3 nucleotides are TGCAGTGCTAGCGCGGGGGACTATGGTGCTGCCGAGCAGTACTTC.

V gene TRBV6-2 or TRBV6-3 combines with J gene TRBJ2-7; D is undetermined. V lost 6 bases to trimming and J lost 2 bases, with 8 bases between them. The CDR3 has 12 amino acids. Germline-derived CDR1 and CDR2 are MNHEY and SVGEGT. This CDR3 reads CASRDQTYEQYF. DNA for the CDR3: TGTGCCAGCAGGGACCAAACCTACGAGCAGTACTTC.

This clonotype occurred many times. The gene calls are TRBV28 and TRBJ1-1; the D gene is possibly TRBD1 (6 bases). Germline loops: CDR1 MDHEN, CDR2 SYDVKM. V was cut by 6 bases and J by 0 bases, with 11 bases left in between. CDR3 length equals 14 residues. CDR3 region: CASSRDILNTEAFF. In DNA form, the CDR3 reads TGTGCCAGCAGCCGGGACATATTGAACACTGAAGCTTTCTTT.

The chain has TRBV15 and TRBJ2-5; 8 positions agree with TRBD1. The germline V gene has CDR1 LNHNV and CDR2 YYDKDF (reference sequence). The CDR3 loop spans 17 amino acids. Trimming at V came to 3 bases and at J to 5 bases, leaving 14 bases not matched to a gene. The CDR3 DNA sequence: TGTGCCACCAGCAGCTCGGGGCGGGGACAGGCGAGGGAGACCCAGTACTTC. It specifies CATSSSGRGQARETQYF.

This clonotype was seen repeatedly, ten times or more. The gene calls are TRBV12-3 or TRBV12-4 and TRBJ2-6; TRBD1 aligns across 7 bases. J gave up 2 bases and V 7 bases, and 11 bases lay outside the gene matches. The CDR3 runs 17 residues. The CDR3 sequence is CASIYRGKRTGANVLTF. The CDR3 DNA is TGTGCCAGCATCTACAGGGGAAAACGAACTGGGGCCAACGTCCTGACTTTC.

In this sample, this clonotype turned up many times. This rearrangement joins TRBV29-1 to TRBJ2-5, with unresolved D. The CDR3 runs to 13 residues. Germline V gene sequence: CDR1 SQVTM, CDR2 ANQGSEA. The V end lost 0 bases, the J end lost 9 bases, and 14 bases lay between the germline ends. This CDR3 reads CSVEDWTAGAQYF. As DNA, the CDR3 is TGCAGCGTTGAAGACTGGACGGCTGGGGCCCAGTACTTC.

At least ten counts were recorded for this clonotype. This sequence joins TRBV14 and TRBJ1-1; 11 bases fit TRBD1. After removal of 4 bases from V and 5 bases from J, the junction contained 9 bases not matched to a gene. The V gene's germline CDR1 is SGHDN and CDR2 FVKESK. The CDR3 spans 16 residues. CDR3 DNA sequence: TGTGCCAGCAGCCCATGGACAGGGGGCGCCGGGACTGAAGCTTTCTTT. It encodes CASSPWTGGAGTEAFF. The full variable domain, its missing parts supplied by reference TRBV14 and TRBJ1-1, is EAGVTQFPSHSVIEKGQTVTLRCDPISGHDNLYWYRRVMGKEIKFLLHFVKESKQDESGMPNNRFLAERTGGTYSTLKVQPAELEDSGVYFCASSPWTGGAGTEAFFGQGTRLTVV.

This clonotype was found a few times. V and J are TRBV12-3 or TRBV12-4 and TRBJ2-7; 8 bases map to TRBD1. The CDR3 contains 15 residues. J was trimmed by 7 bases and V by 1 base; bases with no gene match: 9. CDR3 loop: CASSLVRRQGLEQYF. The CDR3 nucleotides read TGTGCCAGCAGTTTAGTTAGACGACAGGGGTTGGAGCAGTACTTC.

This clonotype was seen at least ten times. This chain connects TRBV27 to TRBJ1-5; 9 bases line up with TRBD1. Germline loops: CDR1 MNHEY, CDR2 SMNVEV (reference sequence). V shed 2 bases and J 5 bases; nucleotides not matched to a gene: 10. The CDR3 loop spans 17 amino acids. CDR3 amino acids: CASSLHAGQGRHQPQHF. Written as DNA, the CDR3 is TGTGCCAGCAGTTTACACGCAGGACAGGGGCGTCATCAGCCCCAGCATTTT.